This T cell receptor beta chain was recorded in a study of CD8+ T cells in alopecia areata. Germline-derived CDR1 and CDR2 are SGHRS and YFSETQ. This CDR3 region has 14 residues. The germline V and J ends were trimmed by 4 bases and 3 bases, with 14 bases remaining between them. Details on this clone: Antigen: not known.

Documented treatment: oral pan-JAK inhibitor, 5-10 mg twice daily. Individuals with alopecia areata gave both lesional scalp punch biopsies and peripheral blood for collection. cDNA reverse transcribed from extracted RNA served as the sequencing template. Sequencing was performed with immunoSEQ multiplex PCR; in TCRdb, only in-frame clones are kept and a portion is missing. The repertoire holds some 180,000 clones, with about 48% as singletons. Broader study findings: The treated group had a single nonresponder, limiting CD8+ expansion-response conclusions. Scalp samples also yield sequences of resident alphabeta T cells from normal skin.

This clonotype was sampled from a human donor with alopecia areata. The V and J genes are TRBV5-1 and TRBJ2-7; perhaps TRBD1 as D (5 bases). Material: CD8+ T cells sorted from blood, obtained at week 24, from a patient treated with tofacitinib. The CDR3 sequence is CASSQLRDSYEQYF. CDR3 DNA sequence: TGCGCCAGCAGCCAGCTACGAGACAGCTACGAGCAGTACTTC.